This T cell receptor beta chain was identified in a study of CD8 T cells in Susac syndrome. It was healthy donors who served as the controls, matched for age and sex. Negative isolation yielded CD8+ and CD4+ T cells; FACS enriched TEMRA cells. Random hexamers were used to reverse transcribe about 0.5 to 1 ug of RNA. By means of immunoSEQ multiplex PCR, TCR beta CDR3 spanning 54 Vbeta and 13 Jbeta underwent amplification. Each CDR3 protein gets one entry after TCRdb re-called the immunoSEQ multiplex PCR reads with MiXCR. The sample yields roughly 60,000 distinct CDR3 sequences, about 92% seen once. This clonotype originated in a human donor in good health. Material for sequencing was CD8+ T cells from PBMCs.

CDR3 in amino acids: CASSPGDSSYNEQFF. The CDR3, as DNA: TGTGCCAGCAGCCCAGGGGACAGCTCCTACAATGAGCAGTTCTTC. The chain combines TRBV13 with TRBJ2-1; TRBD1 agrees at 7 bases. The junction had 4 bases not matched to a gene; V was cut back by 5 bases and J by 0 bases. CDR3 length: 15 residues. CDR1 is PRHDT and CDR2 is FYEKMQ in the germline V gene (reference sequence).